The source of this TCR beta chain is a study of cytomegalovirus exposure and HLA in healthy donors. Overall study context: As released early, the data held about 85 million unique TCRs from HLA-typed donors.

V was clipped by 5 bases and J by 14 bases; unmatched bases: 9. CDR1 is SGHAT and CDR2 is FQNNGV in the germline V gene. The CDR3 is 14 residues long. In the PCR, 60 Vbeta and 13 Jbeta primers were used. The repertoire was sequenced with immunoSEQ multiplex PCR; TCRdb's copy has only in-frame clones and lacks some. The sample totals around 140,000 clones. This TCR derives from a man aged 18 to 35 in good health and CMV-seronegative. The chain combines TRBV11-2 with TRBJ2-3; TRBD2 agrees at 14 bases. The sample consisted of PBMCs. CDR3 sequence reads: CASSLPGTSGSWYF. The CDR3 region has the DNA TGTGCCAGCAGCCTCCCCGGGACTAGCGGGAGTTGGTATTTT.